This T cell receptor beta chain derives from a study of blood T cell repertoires in COVID-19. As for the study in general: Sample material is recorded as cDNA or gDNA derived from T cells, B-cell-depleted T cells, or PBMCs.

Only in-frame clones appear in the TCRdb table, and some are missing; sequencing was by immunoSEQ multiplex PCR. This table holds approximately 300,000 clones, around 85% found once. The length of the CDR3 is 12 residues. Deletions cut 5 bases from V and 5 bases from J, with 12 bases between. Germline CDR1 GTSNPN, CDR2 SVGIG (reference sequence). V usage is TRBV30 and J usage is TRBJ2-5, with D perhaps matching TRBD1 (6 bases). The sequence was collected from a woman aged 30 to 39 who had recovered from COVID-19. Specimen: PBMCs or T cells enriched from blood (not recorded which). The CDR3 coding sequence is TGTGCCTGGGTCGCAGGGGTTGAGACCCAGTACTTC. This codes for CAWVAGVETQYF.